Here is one T cell receptor (beta chain) with its context. Its antigen is not identified. Staining for CD45RO/CCR7/CD25/CD127/CD95/CD27 allowed sorting of CD4+ naive, central memory, regulatory and stem cell-like memory cells. Sequencing targeted expressed TCRB transcripts, as all isolated RNA had been reverse transcribed. TCRdb keeps only in-frame clones here, not all; method: immunoSEQ multiplex PCR. The table includes about 290,000 clones, around 7.8% detected once. These data belong to a study of beta chain features in type 1 diabetes. Study-level findings and limits: The influence of HLA type on TCRB rearrangement stayed undetermined. Type 1 diabetes patients showed fewer insertions and more deletions at VDJ junctions.

The CDR3 runs to 15 residues. Trimming left V 2 bases short and J 0 bases short, with 5 bases between. Germline assignment: CDR1 MNHNY and CDR2 SVGAGI (reference sequence). Input material: central memory CD4+ T cells from blood. The chain has TRBV6-6 and TRBJ2-6; tentatively, D is TRBD2 (5 bases). This TCR derives from a woman aged 18-29 years in good health. The CDR3, as DNA: TGTGCCAGCAGTTACGCGGGCTCTGGGGCCAACGTCCTGACTTTC. Translation: CASSYAGSGANVLTF.